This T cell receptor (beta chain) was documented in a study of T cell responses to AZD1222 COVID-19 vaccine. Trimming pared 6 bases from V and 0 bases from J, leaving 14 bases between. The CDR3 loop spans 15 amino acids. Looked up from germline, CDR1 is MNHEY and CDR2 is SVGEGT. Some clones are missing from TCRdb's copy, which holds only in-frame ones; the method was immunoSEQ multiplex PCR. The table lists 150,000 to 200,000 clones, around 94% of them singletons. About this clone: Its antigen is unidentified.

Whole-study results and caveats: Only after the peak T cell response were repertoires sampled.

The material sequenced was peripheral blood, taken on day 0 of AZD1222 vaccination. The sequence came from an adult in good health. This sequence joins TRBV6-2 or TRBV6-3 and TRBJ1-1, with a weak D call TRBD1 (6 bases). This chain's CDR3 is CASSHYQGLNTEAFF. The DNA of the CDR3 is TGTGCCAGCAGCCACTACCAGGGGCTGAACACTGAAGCTTTCTTT.